The rows below give T cell receptor beta chains drawn from one sample of a study of human T cells and chemical hapten exposure. TCRdb passed the 5' RACE reads through MiXCR, listing each CDR3 protein once. The profile shows 100,000 to 120,000 distinct CDR3 sequences, approximately 19% of them singletons. Receptor source: a human donor in good health. CDR3s include the opening cysteine and the closing phenylalanine or tryptophan. Fields, in order: clone size, J gene, V gene, D gene, CDR3 DNA, CDR3 protein. A D gene is named only where the DNA matches it firmly. Not every row has a clone size; where given, it reads once, few, many or a size class.

abundance: .
j_gene: TRBJ1-1
v_gene: TRBV20-1
d_gene: .
CDR3nt: TGCAGTGCTAGAATGGGGGCCACTGAAGCTTTCTTT
CDR3aa: CSARMGATEAFF

abundance: many
j_gene: TRBJ1-2
v_gene: TRBV2
d_gene: TRBD1
CDR3nt: TGTGCCAGCTTCAGGGGGTCTAACTATGGCGACACCTTC
CDR3aa: CASFRGSNYGDTF

abundance: .
j_gene: TRBJ2-7
v_gene: TRBV7-3
d_gene: TRBD1
CDR3nt: TGTGCCAGCAGCTTACAAGCCGGGACAGGGGGCTACGAGCAGTACTTC
CDR3aa: CASSLQAGTGGYEQYF

abundance: .
j_gene: TRBJ2-5
v_gene: TRBV6-2/TRBV6-3
d_gene: .
CDR3nt: TGTGCCAGCAGTTACTCCCCCTCGGGCGAGTACTTC
CDR3aa: CASSYSPSGEYF

abundance: .
j_gene: TRBJ2-3
v_gene: TRBV9
d_gene: TRBD2
CDR3nt: TGTGCCAGCACCCGACTAGCGGGACTAACAGATACGCAGTATTTT
CDR3aa: CASTRLAGLTDTQYF

abundance: .
j_gene: TRBJ2-1
v_gene: TRBV5-1
d_gene: TRBD2
CDR3nt: TGCGCCAGCAGCTTGGTCGGGACTAGCGGGAGCGGGAATGAGCAGTTCTTC
CDR3aa: CASSLVGTSGSGNEQFF

abundance: .
j_gene: TRBJ2-2
v_gene: TRBV5-1
d_gene: TRBD1
CDR3nt: TGCGCCAGCAGCTTGCGGACAGGGTCGACCGGGGAGCTGTTTTTT
CDR3aa: CASSLRTGSTGELFF

abundance: .
j_gene: TRBJ1-1
v_gene: TRBV2
d_gene: TRBD1
CDR3nt: TGTGCCAGCAGAGGACAGGCGAACACTGAAGCTTTCTTT
CDR3aa: CASRGQANTEAFF

abundance: .
j_gene: TRBJ2-1
v_gene: TRBV28
d_gene: .
CDR3nt: TGTGCCAGCAGGAGGGGCAATGAGCAGTTCTTC
CDR3aa: CASRRGNEQFF

abundance: .
j_gene: TRBJ2-3
v_gene: TRBV10-1
d_gene: .
CDR3nt: TGCGCCAGCAGTGACCCCTCCGGGCTTGGCACAGATACGCAGTATTTT
CDR3aa: CASSDPSGLGTDTQYF

abundance: few
j_gene: TRBJ2-1
v_gene: TRBV12-3/TRBV12-4
d_gene: TRBD1
CDR3nt: TGTGCCAGCAGCGGGAGACAGGGGGGTGAGCAGTTCTTC
CDR3aa: CASSGRQGGEQFF

abundance: few
j_gene: TRBJ2-7
v_gene: TRBV14
d_gene: TRBD2
CDR3nt: TGTGCCAGCAGCCAAGTAGGCGGGAGGCGGTCCTACGAGCAGTACTTC
CDR3aa: CASSQVGGRRSYEQYF

abundance: .
j_gene: TRBJ2-3
v_gene: TRBV6-5
d_gene: TRBD2
CDR3nt: TGTGCCAGCAGACTAGCGGGAGGTTCCGGCACAGATACGCAGTATTTT
CDR3aa: CASRLAGGSGTDTQYF

abundance: .
j_gene: TRBJ2-7
v_gene: TRBV11-2
d_gene: .
CDR3nt: TGTGCCAGCAGACTGACCCACTCCTACGAGCAGTACTTC
CDR3aa: CASRLTHSYEQYF

abundance: many
j_gene: TRBJ1-4
v_gene: TRBV6-6
d_gene: .
CDR3nt: TGTGCCAGCACCTTACCGGGGGATGAAAAACTGTTTTTT
CDR3aa: CASTLPGDEKLFF

abundance: few
j_gene: TRBJ2-7
v_gene: TRBV10-3
d_gene: TRBD2
CDR3nt: TGTGCCATCAGTCCGACTAGCGGGAGGGTCAACTCCTACGAGCAGTACTTC
CDR3aa: CAISPTSGRVNSYEQYF

abundance: few
j_gene: TRBJ1-5
v_gene: TRBV12-3/TRBV12-4
d_gene: TRBD1
CDR3nt: TGTGCCAGCAGACGTCAGGGGGACCCGGGCAATCAGCCCCAGCATTTT
CDR3aa: CASRRQGDPGNQPQHF

abundance: few
j_gene: TRBJ2-7
v_gene: TRBV12-3/TRBV12-4
d_gene: .
CDR3nt: TGTGCCAGCAGCGCTGGACTTGCCGAGCAGTACTTC
CDR3aa: CASSAGLAEQYF

abundance: .
j_gene: TRBJ2-7
v_gene: TRBV11-2
d_gene: TRBD2
CDR3nt: TGTGCCAGCAGCTTAGGACCCGGGACTAGCCACGAGCAGTACTTC
CDR3aa: CASSLGPGTSHEQYF

abundance: .
j_gene: TRBJ1-4
v_gene: TRBV7-9
d_gene: .
CDR3nt: TGTGCCAGCAGCTTGGAGGGGCGCGTTAATGAAAAACTGTTTTTT
CDR3aa: CASSLEGRVNEKLFF

abundance: .
j_gene: TRBJ2-1
v_gene: TRBV5-1
d_gene: TRBD2
CDR3nt: TGCGCCAGCAGCAGGACTAGCGGAACCTTTAATGAGCAGTTCTTC
CDR3aa: CASSRTSGTFNEQFF

abundance: .
j_gene: TRBJ1-5
v_gene: TRBV7-9
d_gene: TRBD1
CDR3nt: TGTGCCAGCAGCTGGCACCTTGGGACAGCCGTTGGGCCCCAGCATTTT
CDR3aa: CASSWHLGTAVGPQHF

abundance: .
j_gene: TRBJ2-5
v_gene: TRBV27
d_gene: .
CDR3nt: TGTGCCAGCAGTTTAAGCGGGACAGCGATGCAAGAGACCCAGTACTTC
CDR3aa: CASSLSGTAMQETQYF

abundance: .
j_gene: TRBJ2-3
v_gene: TRBV28
d_gene: .
CDR3nt: TGTGCCAGCAGTCCCCCACGAGGAGACGACACAGATACGCAGTATTTT
CDR3aa: CASSPPRGDDTDTQYF

abundance: .
j_gene: TRBJ1-5
v_gene: TRBV29-1
d_gene: .
CDR3nt: TGCAGCGTCGGCGCGGGCAGGGGCACCAATCAGCCCCAGCATTTT
CDR3aa: CSVGAGRGTNQPQHF

abundance: .
j_gene: TRBJ2-7
v_gene: TRBV20-1
d_gene: TRBD2
CDR3nt: TGCAGTGCTAGAGAAGCGGGACTAGACTACGAGCAGTACTTC
CDR3aa: CSAREAGLDYEQYF

abundance: .
j_gene: TRBJ1-5
v_gene: TRBV27
d_gene: .
CDR3nt: TGTGCCAGCAGTTCCTTCAGGGGACGCAATCAGCCCCAGCATTTT
CDR3aa: CASSSFRGRNQPQHF

abundance: .
j_gene: TRBJ2-7
v_gene: TRBV28
d_gene: TRBD2
CDR3nt: TGTGCCAGCAGTTTAGGGACTAGCGGGAGTCCCCTCGAGCAGTACTTC
CDR3aa: CASSLGTSGSPLEQYF

abundance: few
j_gene: TRBJ2-7
v_gene: TRBV20-1
d_gene: TRBD2
CDR3nt: TGCAGTGGGGCCCCCGGACTAGCGGGAGCATCGGTACCCGAGCAGTACTTC
CDR3aa: CSGAPGLAGASVPEQYF

abundance: once
j_gene: TRBJ2-7
v_gene: TRBV12-3/TRBV12-4
d_gene: .
CDR3nt: TGTGCCAGCTCCAACAGTTGGGACCACCACTACGAGCAGTACTTC
CDR3aa: CASSNSWDHHYEQYF

abundance: .
j_gene: TRBJ2-2
v_gene: TRBV27
d_gene: .
CDR3nt: TGTGCCAGCAGTTTACAGTCCACCGGGGAGCTGTTTTTT
CDR3aa: CASSLQSTGELFF

abundance: few
j_gene: TRBJ1-1
v_gene: TRBV2
d_gene: .
CDR3nt: TGTGCCAGCAAGTCGGCATCCTGGGCTTTCTTT
CDR3aa: CASKSASWAFF

abundance: .
j_gene: TRBJ2-7
v_gene: TRBV12-3/TRBV12-4
d_gene: .
CDR3nt: TGTGCCAGCTCCACCCTTACTCCAGAGCAGTACTTC
CDR3aa: CASSTLTPEQYF

abundance: few
j_gene: TRBJ2-1
v_gene: TRBV6-5
d_gene: TRBD2
CDR3nt: TGTGCCAGCAGTTACCGGCGGGGGACCTCCTACAATGAGCAGTTCTTC
CDR3aa: CASSYRRGTSYNEQFF

abundance: few
j_gene: TRBJ2-5
v_gene: TRBV27
d_gene: TRBD1
CDR3nt: TGTGCCAGCGGGATCCGCAAGACAGGGAAAGAGACCCAGTACTTC
CDR3aa: CASGIRKTGKETQYF

abundance: few
j_gene: TRBJ1-5
v_gene: TRBV12-2
d_gene: .
CDR3nt: TGTGCAAGTCGCTTAGAGTTTCTGCGGGGGAGGCAGCCCCAGCATTTT
CDR3aa: CASRLEFLRGRQPQHF

abundance: .
j_gene: TRBJ2-3
v_gene: TRBV6-2/TRBV6-3
d_gene: .
CDR3nt: TGTGCCAGCAGTTACTCCAAAGATACGCAGTATTTT
CDR3aa: CASSYSKDTQYF

abundance: few
j_gene: TRBJ2-7
v_gene: TRBV27
d_gene: .
CDR3nt: TGTGCCAGCAGTTTTTCGAGGGGCCCCTACGAGCAGTACTTC
CDR3aa: CASSFSRGPYEQYF

abundance: few
j_gene: TRBJ1-5
v_gene: TRBV27
d_gene: .
CDR3nt: TGTGCCAAAGACTTAGGAAGGTGGGGACAGCCCCAGCATTTT
CDR3aa: CAKDLGRWGQPQHF

abundance: few
j_gene: TRBJ1-6
v_gene: TRBV12-3/TRBV12-4
d_gene: .
CDR3nt: TGTGCCACCCGGGATAGGCAGAATAATTCACCCCTCCACTTT
CDR3aa: CATRDRQNNSPLHF

abundance: few
j_gene: TRBJ1-5
v_gene: TRBV6-5
d_gene: .
CDR3nt: TGTGCCAGCAGTTTCATGAGCAATCAGCCCCAGCATTTT
CDR3aa: CASSFMSNQPQHF

abundance: few
j_gene: TRBJ2-7
v_gene: TRBV28
d_gene: .
CDR3nt: TGTGCCAGCAGTTTGGTCCCCTACGAGCAGTACTTC
CDR3aa: CASSLVPYEQYF

abundance: .
j_gene: TRBJ2-3
v_gene: TRBV7-2
d_gene: .
CDR3nt: TGTGCCAGCAGCTTTAGCACCACAGATACGCAGTATTTT
CDR3aa: CASSFSTTDTQYF

abundance: few
j_gene: TRBJ1-1
v_gene: TRBV7-9
d_gene: .
CDR3nt: TGTGCCAGCAGCTTAGCAGGGACTTACACTGAAGCTTTCTTT
CDR3aa: CASSLAGTYTEAFF

abundance: .
j_gene: TRBJ2-2
v_gene: TRBV7-2
d_gene: .
CDR3nt: TGTGCCAGCAGCTTAGTGGTCGGGGAGCTGTTTTTT
CDR3aa: CASSLVVGELFF

abundance: .
j_gene: TRBJ1-1
v_gene: TRBV18
d_gene: .
CDR3nt: TGTGCCAGCTCACCCCTGGACAGTATGAACACTGAAGCTTTCTTT
CDR3aa: CASSPLDSMNTEAFF

abundance: .
j_gene: TRBJ2-1
v_gene: TRBV27
d_gene: .
CDR3nt: TGTGCCAGCAGTTTATGGCAGGGGGGCCACAATGAGCAGTTCTTC
CDR3aa: CASSLWQGGHNEQFF

abundance: few
j_gene: TRBJ2-1
v_gene: TRBV24-1
d_gene: TRBD1
CDR3nt: TGTGCCACCAGTGACCGGGGACAGGGGAGGGACAATGAGCAGTTCTTC
CDR3aa: CATSDRGQGRDNEQFF

abundance: few
j_gene: TRBJ1-2
v_gene: TRBV4-1
d_gene: TRBD1
CDR3nt: TGCGCCAGCAGCCAAGGACAGGGGAATGGCTACACCTTC
CDR3aa: CASSQGQGNGYTF

abundance: many
j_gene: TRBJ2-2
v_gene: TRBV11-2
d_gene: TRBD2
CDR3nt: TGTGCCAGCACCGTAGCACCTGGGGCTAGCGGGAGAACCGGGGAGCTGTTTTTT
CDR3aa: CASTVAPGASGRTGELFF

abundance: .
j_gene: TRBJ2-3
v_gene: TRBV10-3
d_gene: .
CDR3nt: TGTGCCATCAGTGAGGGACGGTACACAGATACGCAGTATTTT
CDR3aa: CAISEGRYTDTQYF

abundance: once
j_gene: TRBJ1-1
v_gene: TRBV19
d_gene: .
CDR3nt: TGTGCCAGTACCCCGGGTGCAGGGATCGGAACTTTCTTT
CDR3aa: CASTPGAGIGTFF

abundance: .
j_gene: TRBJ2-7
v_gene: TRBV18
d_gene: .
CDR3nt: TGTGCCAGCTCCCTGCGACAGTCTTCCTACGAGCAGTACTTC
CDR3aa: CASSLRQSSYEQYF